These 10 T cell receptor beta chains originate from one sample sequenced in a study of blood T cell repertoires in COVID-19. Assay: immunoSEQ multiplex PCR; the TCRdb copy retains only in-frame clones and omits some. The data hold 85,000 to 95,000 clones, with 75% to 95% observed a single time. Sequences were obtained from peripheral blood. The receptors come from a woman in her forties or fifties in a cohort sampled during active COVID-19.

The chain is built from TRBV10-3 and TRBJ2-5; D is possibly TRBD1 (5 bases). The V gene lost 8 bases and the J gene lost 2 bases, with 12 bases spanning the gap. Per the germline V gene, CDR1 is ENHRY and CDR2 is SYGVKD. CDR3 size: 13 residues. CDR3 nucleotides: TGTGCCATCGGCCTAACAGGTCAAGAGACCCAGTACTTC. Translated: CAIGLTGQETQYF.

J is TRBJ1-1 and V is TRBV19; TRBD1 aligns across 7 bases. Germline V gene lookup returns CDR1 LNHDA and CDR2 SQIVND (reference sequence). V gave up 3 bases and J gave up 11 bases; unmatched junction bases: 18. The CDR3 sequence is 16 residues long. The CDR3 is CASSIRTGQTFFTAFF. The CDR3 region has the DNA TGTGCCAGTAGTATTAGGACGGGACAGACATTCTTCACGGCTTTCTTT.

This rearrangement joins TRBV5-1 to TRBJ2-1; 12 bases agree with TRBD1. V was pared by 2 bases and J by 6 bases, with 3 bases of the junction left unmatched. CDR1 and CDR2 from the germline V gene are SGHRS and YFSETQ. This CDR3 has 15 amino acids. This chain's CDR3 is CASSFGTGGLNEQFF. CDR3 coding DNA: TGCGCCAGCAGCTTTGGGACAGGGGGCCTCAATGAGCAGTTCTTC. Variable domain in full (rest from reference TRBV5-1 and TRBJ2-1): KAGVTQTPRYLIKTRGQQVTLSCSPISGHRSVSWYQQTPGQGLQFLFEYFSETQRNKGNFPGRFSGRQFSNSRSEMNVSTLELGDSALYLCASSFGTGGLNEQFFGPGTRLTVL.

This clone was seen only once. This chain links TRBV5-4 with TRBJ1-1; no definite D call. With 2 bases removed from V and 7 bases from J, the gap between germline ends came to 9 bases. The CDR3 runs to 12 residues. Germline CDR1 and CDR2: SGHNT and YYREEE (reference sequence). The CDR3 DNA is TGTGCCAGCAGCTTCCCGCGGGGTGAAGCTTTCTTT. Its protein is CASSFPRGEAFF.

Only a few counts were recorded for this clone. The rearrangement links TRBV18 to TRBJ1-6; 9 bases fit TRBD1. Per the germline V gene, CDR1 is KGHSH and CDR2 is LQKENI. The CDR3 is made up of 17 amino acids. Trimming removed 3 bases from V and 11 bases from J; junction bases left unmatched: 14. The CDR3 DNA reads as TGTGCCAGCTCACCGCTCGGGACAGGGCGAAACCGGGCACCCCTCCACTTT. Encoded protein: CASSPLGTGRNRAPLHF.

The gene calls are TRBV9 and TRBJ1-2; a weak D match, TRBD1 (5 bases). The ends were cut back, 0 bases at V and 1 base at J, with 7 bases in the middle. The germline V gene has CDR1 SGDLS and CDR2 YYNGEE. This CDR3 contains 14 residues. In DNA, the CDR3 is TGTGCCAGCAGCGTAGCTGACAGTAACTATGGCTACACCTTC. Translation gives CASSVADSNYGYTF. Supplemented by reference TRBV9 and TRBJ1-2, the full variable domain reads DSGVTQTPKHLITATGQRVTLRCSPRSGDLSVYWYQQSLDQGLQFLIQYYNGEERAKGNILERFSAQQFPDLHSELNLSSLELGDSALYFCASSVADSNYGYTFGSGTRLTVV.

This chain connects TRBV5-1 to TRBJ2-1, with 10 positions matching TRBD1. Trimming took 7 bases from V and 7 from J; bases not matched to a gene: 5. There are 13 residues in the CDR3. Germline V CDR1 and CDR2: SGHRS, YFSETQ. The CDR3 DNA sequence: TGCGCCAGCGCCCGGGACAGGGGAAATGAGCAGTTCTTC. It encodes CASARDRGNEQFF.

The gene calls are TRBV30 and TRBJ1-1; 7 bases map to TRBD1. The CDR3 covers 13 residues. The germline V gene encodes CDR1 GTSNPN and CDR2 SVGIG (reference sequence). V lost 2 bases to trimming and J lost 1 base; unmatched junction nucleotides: 1. CDR3 amino acids: CAWSRQGNTEAFF. CDR3 DNA sequence: TGTGCCTGGAGTCGACAGGGGAACACTGAAGCTTTCTTT. Variable domain in full (rest from reference TRBV30 and TRBJ1-1): SQTIHQWPATLVQPVGSPLSLECTVEGTSNPNLYWYRQAAGRGLQLLFYSVGIGQISSEVPQNLSASRPQDRQFILSSKKLLLSDSGFYLCAWSRQGNTEAFFGQGTRLTVV.

This clone was found once. The V call is TRBV5-1, the J call TRBJ2-3; D is perhaps TRBD1 (5 bases). V was trimmed by 5 bases and J by 2 bases, leaving 9 bases between them. The CDR3 is 13 amino acids. CDR1 and CDR2 from the germline V gene are SGHRS and YFSETQ. For the CDR3, the DNA is TGCGCCAGCAGTCTACAGGTCACAGATACGCAGTATTTT. The encoded protein is CASSLQVTDTQYF. Combining the CDR3 with reference TRBV5-1 and TRBJ2-3 gives the whole variable domain KAGVTQTPRYLIKTRGQQVTLSCSPISGHRSVSWYQQTPGQGLQFLFEYFSETQRNKGNFPGRFSGRQFSNSRSEMNVSTLELGDSALYLCASSLQVTDTQYFGPGTRLTVL.

This clone showed up just a few times. The chain recombines TRBV5-6 with TRBJ1-1; D is unresolved. V lost 4 bases and J 4 bases, leaving 20 bases between the germline ends. Germline V lookup: CDR1 SGHDT, CDR2 YYEEEE. The CDR3 is 16 amino acids. The CDR3 nucleotides are TGTGCCAGCAGCCCGGTGGGAGGTCGACGGGGCACTGAAGCTTTCTTT. Translated, it gives CASSPVGGRRGTEAFF.